The text below deals with one TCR beta chain. This sample is drawn from a study of shared clonotypes between healthy human individuals. The protocol was immunoSEQ multiplex PCR, while the TCRdb copy is restricted to in-frame clones and leaves out a portion. Of about 500,000 clones listed, 70% to 80% are singletons. The V and J ends lost 4 bases and 0 bases, in that order; junction bases with no gene match: 13. CDR3 length: 19 residues. The V gene's germline CDR1 is SGDLS and CDR2 YYNGEE. The chain combines TRBV9 with TRBJ1-3; 10 bases map to TRBD1. Source material: PBMCs. The sequence was obtained from a woman between 35 and 50 years old in good health. Some clones in this sample may be carry-over from other donors' samples. The CDR3 is CASSPLPGTGAFSGNTIYF. The CDR3 bases are TGTGCCAGCAGCCCTCTCCCCGGGACAGGGGCATTCTCTGGAAACACCATATATTTT.